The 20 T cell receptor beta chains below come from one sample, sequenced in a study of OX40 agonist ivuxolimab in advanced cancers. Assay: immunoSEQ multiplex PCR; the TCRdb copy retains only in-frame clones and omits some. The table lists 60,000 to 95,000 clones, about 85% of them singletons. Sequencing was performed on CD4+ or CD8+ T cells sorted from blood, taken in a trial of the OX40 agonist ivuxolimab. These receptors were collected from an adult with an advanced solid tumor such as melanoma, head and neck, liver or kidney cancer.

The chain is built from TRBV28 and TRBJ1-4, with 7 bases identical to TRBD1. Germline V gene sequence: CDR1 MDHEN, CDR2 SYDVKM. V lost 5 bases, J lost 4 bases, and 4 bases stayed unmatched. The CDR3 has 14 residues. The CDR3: CASSTGQSNEKLFF. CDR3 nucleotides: TGTGCCAGCAGTACGGGACAGAGTAATGAAAAACTGTTTTTT.

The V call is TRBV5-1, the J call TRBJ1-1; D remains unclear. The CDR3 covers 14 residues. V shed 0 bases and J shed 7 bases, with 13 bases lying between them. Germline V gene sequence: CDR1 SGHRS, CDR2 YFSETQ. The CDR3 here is CASSLDPRSNEAFF. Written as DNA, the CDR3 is TGCGCCAGCAGCTTGGATCCCAGGAGTAATGAAGCTTTCTTT.

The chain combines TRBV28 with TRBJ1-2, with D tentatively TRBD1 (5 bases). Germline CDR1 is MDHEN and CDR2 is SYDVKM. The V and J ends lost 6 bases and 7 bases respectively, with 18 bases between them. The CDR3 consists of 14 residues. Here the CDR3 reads CASRSGQVGTGYTF. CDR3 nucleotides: TGTGCCAGCAGATCAGGGCAGGTTGGGACTGGCTACACCTTC.

CDR3 DNA: TGTGCCAGCATCTATTGGGGCACTGAAGCTTTCTTT. Translated: CASIYWGTEAFF. This sequence joins TRBV6-1 and TRBJ1-1, with D uncertain. This CDR3 is 12 amino acids long. Germline V gene sequence: CDR1 MNHNS, CDR2 SASEGT. Trimming shortened V by 7 bases and J by 4 bases, and 10 bases separated the two germline ends.

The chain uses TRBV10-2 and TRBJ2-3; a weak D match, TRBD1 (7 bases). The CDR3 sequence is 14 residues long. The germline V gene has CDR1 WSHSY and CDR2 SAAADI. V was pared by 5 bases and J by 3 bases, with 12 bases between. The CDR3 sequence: CASSSGGRTDTQYF. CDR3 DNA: TGCGCCAGCAGTTCAGGGGGGAGAACAGATACGCAGTATTTT.

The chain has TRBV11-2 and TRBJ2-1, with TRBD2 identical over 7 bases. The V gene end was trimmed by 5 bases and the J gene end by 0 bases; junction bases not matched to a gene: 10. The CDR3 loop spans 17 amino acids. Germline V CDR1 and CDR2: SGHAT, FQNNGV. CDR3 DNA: TGTGCCAGCAGCCTTACGATCGCTAGCGGCTCCTACAATGAGCAGTTCTTC. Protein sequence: CASSLTIASGSYNEQFF.

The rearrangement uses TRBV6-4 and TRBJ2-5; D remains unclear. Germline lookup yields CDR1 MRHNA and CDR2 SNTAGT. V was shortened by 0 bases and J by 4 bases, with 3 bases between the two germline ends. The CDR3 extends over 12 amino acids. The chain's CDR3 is CASSDSGETQYF. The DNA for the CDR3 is TGTGCCAGCAGTGACTCAGGAGAGACCCAGTACTTC.

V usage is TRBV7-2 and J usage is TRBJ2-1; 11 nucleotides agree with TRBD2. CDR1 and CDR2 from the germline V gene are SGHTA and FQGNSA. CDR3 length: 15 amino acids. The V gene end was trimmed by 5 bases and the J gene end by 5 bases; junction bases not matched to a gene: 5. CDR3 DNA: TGTGCCAGCAGCCCGCTAGCGGGAGGAAACAATGAGCAGTTCTTC. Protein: CASSPLAGGNNEQFF.

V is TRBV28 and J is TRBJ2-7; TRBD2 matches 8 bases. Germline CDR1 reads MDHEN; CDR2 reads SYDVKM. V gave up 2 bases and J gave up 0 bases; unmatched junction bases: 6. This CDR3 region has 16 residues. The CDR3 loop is CASSLRPAGVSYEQYF. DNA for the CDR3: TGTGCCAGCAGTTTAAGACCAGCGGGAGTCTCCTACGAGCAGTACTTC.

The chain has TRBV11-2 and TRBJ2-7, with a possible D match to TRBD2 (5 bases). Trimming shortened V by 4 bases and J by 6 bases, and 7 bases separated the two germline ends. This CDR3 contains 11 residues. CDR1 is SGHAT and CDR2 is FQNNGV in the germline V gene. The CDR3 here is CASSSGVEQYF. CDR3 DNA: TGTGCCAGCAGCTCCGGGGTCGAGCAGTACTTC.

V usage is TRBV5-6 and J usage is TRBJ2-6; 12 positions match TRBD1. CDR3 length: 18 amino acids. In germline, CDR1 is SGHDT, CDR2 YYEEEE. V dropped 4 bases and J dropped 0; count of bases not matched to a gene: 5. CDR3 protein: CASSKGQGASSGANVLTF. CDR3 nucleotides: TGTGCCAGCAGCAAGGGACAGGGGGCTAGCTCTGGGGCCAACGTCCTGACTTTC.

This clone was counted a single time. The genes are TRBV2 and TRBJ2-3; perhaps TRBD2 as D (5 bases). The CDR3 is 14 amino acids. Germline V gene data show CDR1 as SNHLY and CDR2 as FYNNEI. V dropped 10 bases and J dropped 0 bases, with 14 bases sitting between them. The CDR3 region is CAILDLLSTDTQYF. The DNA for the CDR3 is TGTGCCATCTTGGACTTATTAAGCACAGATACGCAGTATTTT. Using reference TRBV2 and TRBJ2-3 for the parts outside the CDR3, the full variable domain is EPEVTQTPSHQVTQMGQEVILRCVPISNHLYFYWYRQILGQKVEFLVSFYNNEISEKSEIFDDQFSVERPDGSNFTLKIRSTKLEDSAMYFCAILDLLSTDTQYFGPGTRLTVL.

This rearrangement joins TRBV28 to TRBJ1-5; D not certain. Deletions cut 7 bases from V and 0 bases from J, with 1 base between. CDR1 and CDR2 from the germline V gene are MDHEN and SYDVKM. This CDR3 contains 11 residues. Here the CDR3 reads CASTSNQPQHF. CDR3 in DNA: TGTGCCAGCACTAGCAATCAGCCCCAGCATTTT. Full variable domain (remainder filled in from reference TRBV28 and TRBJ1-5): DVKVTQSSRYLVKRTGEKVFLECVQDMDHENMFWYRQDPGLGLRLIYFSYDVKMKEKGDIPEGYSVSREKKERFSLILESASTNQTSMYLCASTSNQPQHFGDGTRLSIL.

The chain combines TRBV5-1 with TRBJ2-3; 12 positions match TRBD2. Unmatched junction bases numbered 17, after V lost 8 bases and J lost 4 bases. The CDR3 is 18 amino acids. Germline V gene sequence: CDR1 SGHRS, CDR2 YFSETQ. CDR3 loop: CASGTGSLAGGGADTQYF. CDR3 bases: TGCGCCAGTGGAACTGGATCTCTAGCGGGAGGGGGTGCAGATACGCAGTATTTT.

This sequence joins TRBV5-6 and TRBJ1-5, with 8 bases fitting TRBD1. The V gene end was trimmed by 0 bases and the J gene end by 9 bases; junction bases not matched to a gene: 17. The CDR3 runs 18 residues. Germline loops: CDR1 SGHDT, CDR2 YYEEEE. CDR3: CASSLGTGTSGFVLPQHF. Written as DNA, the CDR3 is TGTGCCAGCAGCTTGGGGACAGGGACTTCAGGATTTGTGTTGCCCCAGCATTTT.

CDR3 sequence (DNA): TGTGCCAGCAGCTCGGACAGGGTTCGCTATGGCTACACCTTC. Its protein product is CASSSDRVRYGYTF. This chain joins TRBV7-2 and TRBJ1-2; 8 bases map to TRBD1. Unmatched junction bases numbered 5, after V lost 4 bases and J lost 4 bases. The germline V gene has CDR1 SGHTA and CDR2 FQGNSA. The CDR3 length is 14 residues.

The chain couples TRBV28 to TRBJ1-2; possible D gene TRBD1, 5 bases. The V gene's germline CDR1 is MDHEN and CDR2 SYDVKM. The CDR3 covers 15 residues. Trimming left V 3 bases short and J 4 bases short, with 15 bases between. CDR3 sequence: CASSLGGPEFYGYTF. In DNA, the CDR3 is TGTGCCAGCAGTTTGGGGGGTCCAGAGTTCTATGGCTACACCTTC.

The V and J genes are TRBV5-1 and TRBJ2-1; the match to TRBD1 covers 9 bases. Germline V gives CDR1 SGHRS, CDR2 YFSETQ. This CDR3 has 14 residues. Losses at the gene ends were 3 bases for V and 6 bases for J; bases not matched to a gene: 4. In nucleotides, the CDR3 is TGCGCCAGCAGCTCCGGGACAGGGAGCAATGAGCAGTTCTTC. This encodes CASSSGTGSNEQFF. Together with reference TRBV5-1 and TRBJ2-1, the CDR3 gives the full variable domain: KAGVTQTPRYLIKTRGQQVTLSCSPISGHRSVSWYQQTPGQGLQFLFEYFSETQRNKGNFPGRFSGRQFSNSRSEMNVSTLELGDSALYLCASSSGTGSNEQFFGPGTRLTVL.

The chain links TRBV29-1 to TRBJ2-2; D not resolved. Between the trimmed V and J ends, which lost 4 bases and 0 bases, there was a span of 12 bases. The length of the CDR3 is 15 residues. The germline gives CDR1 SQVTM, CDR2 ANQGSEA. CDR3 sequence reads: CSVARMYSNTGELFF. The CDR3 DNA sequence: TGCAGCGTTGCTCGGATGTATTCGAACACCGGGGAGCTGTTTTTT.

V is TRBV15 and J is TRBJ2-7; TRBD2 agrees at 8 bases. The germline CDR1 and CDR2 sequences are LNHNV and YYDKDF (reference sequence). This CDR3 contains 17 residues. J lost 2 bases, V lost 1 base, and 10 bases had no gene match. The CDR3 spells CATSRGRLSGGTYEQYF. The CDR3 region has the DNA TGTGCCACCAGCAGAGGGAGACTAAGCGGGGGAACCTACGAGCAGTACTTC.